This entry describes one TCR beta chain. The sample originates from a study of T-cell memory formation after mild COVID-19. Each CDR3 protein gets one entry after TCRdb re-called the 5' RACE reads with MiXCR. The sample has fewer than 350,000 distinct CDR3 sequences, roughly an eighth seen once. V was trimmed by 0 bases and J by 0 bases, leaving 9 bases between them. This CDR3 has 16 amino acids. Germline V gives CDR1 MNHEY, CDR2 SVGAGI. The chain couples TRBV6-5 to TRBJ1-3; TRBD1 might be the D (5 bases). Sample: PBMCs or a T cell subset sorted from them (not recorded which). The sequence was obtained from a man aged 18 to 30 who had mild COVID-19 (a few samples of this study predate the infection). Cell type and time point are not known. The CDR3 DNA is TGTGCCAGCAGTTACTCGGGACGGATCTCTGGAAACACCATATATTTT. Translated: CASSYSGRISGNTIYF.